This is a list of T cell receptor beta chains from one sample in a study of blood T cell repertoires in COVID-19. TCRdb keeps only in-frame clones here, not all; method: immunoSEQ multiplex PCR. The table lists fewer than 200,000 clones, 88% of them singletons. Specimen: peripheral blood. Receptors were obtained from a man aged 50-60 years who had recovered from COVID-19. CDR3s leave out the opening cysteine and the closing phenylalanine or tryptophan. Fields, in order: V gene, J gene, CDR3 protein.

TRBV4-1	TRBJ2-1	ASSWDSYNEQF
TRBV6-2/TRBV6-3	TRBJ1-1	ASSYEQKGTGDTEAF
TRBV5-1	TRBJ2-5	ASSFSGGGPQETQY
TRBV5-1	TRBJ1-1	ASSLVPGLDTEAF
TRBV5-1	TRBJ2-1	ASSLTGLAGGPNEQF
TRBV27	TRBJ2-7	ASSPGGGFSYEQY
TRBV5-1	TRBJ2-3	ASSVRQGWTDTQY
TRBV25-1	TRBJ1-4	ASSALVSGEKLF
TRBV9	TRBJ2-7	ASSGELAGGSAYEQY
TRBV2	TRBJ1-1	ASSYTGTGTEAF
TRBV5-1	TRBJ2-7	ASSPGRGLYEQY
TRBV27	TRBJ2-2	ASISLAKPVGELF
TRBV19	TRBJ1-5	ASSTDTFQPQH
TRBV27	TRBJ2-7	ASSHSGSRDEQY
TRBV28	TRBJ2-1	ASSLPNQGAKGNEQF